The 26 T cell receptor beta chains below all came from one sample that was sequenced in a study of shared clonotypes between healthy human individuals. It was CD45RO-negative cells, positively selected for CCR7, that made up naive CD8 cells, with terminally differentiated effector memory CD45RA+ cells excluded. Using immunoSEQ multiplex PCR, the repertoire was profiled, and TCRdb retains in-frame clones only, with some absent. The sample shows around 1.9 million clones, about 92% of them seen only once. Sequencing was carried out using naive CD8+ T cells from PBMCs. The receptors derive from a man between 18 and 29 years old in good health. Some clones in this sample may be carry-over from other donors' samples.

As for this clone: Other DNA sequences in this sample translate to the same CDR3. The chain couples TRBV20-1 to TRBJ2-2, with 7 bases that match TRBD1. The germline gives CDR1 DFQATT, CDR2 SNEGSKA (reference sequence). Losses at the gene ends were 6 bases for V and 7 bases for J; bases not matched to a gene: 2. The CDR3 contains 11 residues. CDR3 residues: CSARDSGELFF. The CDR3 DNA is TGCAGTGCCCGGGACAGCGGGGAGCTGTTTTTT.

The rearrangement joins TRBV6-1 to TRBJ2-5; D is possibly TRBD1 (6 bases). Trimming removed 6 bases at V and 4 bases at J, with 12 bases between. Germline V gives CDR1 MNHNS, CDR2 SASEGT. The CDR3 runs to 13 residues. CDR3 amino acids: CASRVDSTETQYF. The CDR3 DNA is TGTGCCAGCAGGGTGGACAGCACAGAGACCCAGTACTTC.

The chain uses TRBV4-1 and TRBJ1-1, with a tentative D call TRBD1 (5 bases). Deletions cut 4 bases from V and 1 base from J, with 16 bases between. This CDR3 spans 16 amino acids. Germline CDR1 is MGHRA and CDR2 is YSYEKL. For the CDR3, the DNA is TGCGCCAGCAGCCCAGCCCCCGGGACGGGGAACACTGAAGCTTTCTTT. This translates into CASSPAPGTGNTEAFF.

J is TRBJ1-1 and V is TRBV19, with D perhaps TRBD1 (5 bases). Trimming took off 4 bases at V and 6 bases at J, with 27 bases between the two ends. Germline CDR1 and CDR2: LNHDA and SQIVND (reference sequence). The CDR3 consists of 18 residues. The CDR3 loop reads CASSTNRPRYREGSEAFF. Here the CDR3 DNA reads TGTGCCAGTAGTACTAATCGACCGAGGTATCGGGAGGGGTCTGAAGCTTTCTTT.

This clone is a singleton in its sample. This specimen includes other DNA sequences encoding the same CDR3. This chain connects TRBV6-1 to TRBJ1-5; unclear D gene. Germline V gene data show CDR1 as MNHNS and CDR2 as SASEGT. V was clipped by 3 bases and J by 1 base, with 7 bases between them. The CDR3 has 14 residues. Written as DNA, the CDR3 is TGTGCCAGCAGTGAGCGGAGCAGCAATCAGCCCCAGCATTTT. Its translation is CASSERSSNQPQHF.

The DNA of the CDR3 is TGCGCCAGCAGCCAAGACTTTGCCGGGACACAGTCCTACGAGCAGTACTTC. Translation: CASSQDFAGTQSYEQYF. This chain connects TRBV4-3 to TRBJ2-7; D is perhaps TRBD1 (6 bases). The germline V gene has CDR1 LGHNA and CDR2 YSLEER. The CDR3 loop spans 17 amino acids. Trimming stripped 0 bases from V and 1 base from J, with 16 bases between.

The table lists this clone with a count of one. The chain joins TRBV7-2 to TRBJ1-1; TRBD1 might be the D (5 bases). This CDR3 comprises 16 residues. Germline CDR1 SGHTA, CDR2 FQGNSA. Trimming took 3 bases from V and 1 from J, leaving 15 bases between them. CDR3 DNA sequence: TGTGCCAGCAGCTTGGCAATGCGAAGGGGGAACACTGAAGCTTTCTTT. Encoded protein: CASSLAMRRGNTEAFF.

V is TRBV12-5 and J is TRBJ2-1; 7 bases align to TRBD1. The CDR3 is 12 residues long. Germline trimming cut 5 bases from V and 5 bases from J; bases unmatched to any gene: 0. Germline loops: CDR1 LGHNT, CDR2 FRNRAP. The CDR3 DNA sequence: TGTGCTAGTGGTGGGACAGACAATGAGCAGTTCTTC. Encoded protein: CASGGTDNEQFF. The entire variable domain, with the rest obtained from reference TRBV12-5 and TRBJ2-1, is as follows: DARVTQTPRHKVTEMGQEVTMRCQPILGHNTVFWYRQTMMQGLELLAYFRNRAPLDDSGMPKDRFSAEMPDATLATLKIQPSEPRDSAVYFCASGGTDNEQFFGPGTRLTVL.

The V call is TRBV9, the J call TRBJ2-2; 8 bases agree with TRBD2. Germline CDR1 SGDLS, CDR2 YYNGEE. The CDR3 runs to 15 residues. The V gene end was trimmed by 4 bases and the J gene end by 6 bases; junction bases not matched to a gene: 8. The CDR3 nucleotides are TGTGCCAGCAGCCCCCCGGGAGGGCGGGCCGGGGAGCTGTTTTTT. The encoded protein is CASSPPGGRAGELFF.

In the case of this clone: In the same sample, other DNA sequences code for this CDR3. This chain uses TRBV27 with TRBJ1-3; D not resolved. The CDR3 runs to 14 residues. Germline CDR1 and CDR2: MNHEY and SMNVEV (reference sequence). V was pared by 2 bases and J by 2 bases, with 7 bases between. The CDR3 region is CASSLRATGNTIYF. The CDR3 DNA follows: TGTGCCAGCAGTTTACGGGCAACTGGAAACACCATATATTTT.

V usage is TRBV27 and J usage is TRBJ1-5; unclear D gene. Trimming left V 4 bases short and J 0 bases short, with 7 bases between. The CDR3 extends over 14 amino acids. The V gene's germline CDR1 is MNHEY and CDR2 SMNVEV (reference sequence). CDR3 in amino acids: CASSSSYSNQPQHF. The CDR3 coding sequence is TGTGCCAGCAGTTCTTCCTATAGCAATCAGCCCCAGCATTTT.

This chain connects TRBV15 to TRBJ2-7, with 7 positions matching TRBD2. J was trimmed by 3 bases and V by 0 bases; bases with no gene match: 8. The CDR3 is 16 residues long. In germline, CDR1 is LNHNV, CDR2 YYDKDF (reference sequence). The CDR3 DNA reads TGTGCCACCAGCAGAGATCGAGCGGGAACGGTCTACGAGCAGTACTTC. Translated: CATSRDRAGTVYEQYF. The full variable domain, its missing parts supplied by reference TRBV15 and TRBJ2-7, is DAMVIQNPRYQVTQFGKPVTLSCSQTLNHNVMYWYQQKSSQAPKLLFHYYDKDFNNEADTPDNFQSRRPNTSFCFLDIRSPGLGDTAMYLCATSRDRAGTVYEQYFGPGTRLTVT.

The chain combines TRBV27 with TRBJ1-5; tentative D call: TRBD1 (6 bases). This CDR3 has 15 amino acids. The V and J ends lost 1 base and 2 bases respectively, with 9 bases between them. Germline V gene sequence: CDR1 MNHEY, CDR2 SMNVEV (reference sequence). The CDR3 loop is CASSLFSGGNQPQHF. The CDR3 DNA reads TGTGCCAGCAGTTTATTTTCAGGGGGCAATCAGCCCCAGCATTTT.

This chain links TRBV9 with TRBJ2-3; D may correspond to TRBD1 or TRBD2 (5 bases each). V was pared by 3 bases and J by 2 bases, with 13 bases between. The CDR3 has 15 residues. The germline V gene has CDR1 SGDLS and CDR2 YYNGEE. CDR3: CASSDGTGITDTQYF. The CDR3 bases are TGTGCCAGCAGCGACGGGACGGGCATCACAGATACGCAGTATTTT.

The chain recombines TRBV28 with TRBJ1-2; D may be TRBD1 (6 bases). Germline lookup yields CDR1 MDHEN and CDR2 SYDVKM. Trimming pared 2 bases from V and 4 bases from J, leaving 11 bases between. This CDR3 is built from 14 residues. The CDR3 loop is CASSLEGGSYGYTF. The CDR3 DNA is TGTGCCAGCAGTTTAGAGGGGGGATCCTATGGCTACACCTTC.

This clone was detected once. The chain combines TRBV6-4 with TRBJ2-3; 9 bases are a match to TRBD1. V was pared by 2 bases and J by 2 bases, with 8 bases of the junction left unmatched. The germline CDR1 and CDR2 sequences are MRHNA and SNTAGT. The CDR3 has 17 amino acids. CDR3 loop: CASSDPDRGRDTDTQYF. The CDR3 DNA is TGTGCCAGCAGTGACCCGGACAGGGGTCGCGACACAGATACGCAGTATTTT.

J is TRBJ2-1 and V is TRBV10-3, with TRBD2 matching 9 bases. The CDR3 runs 15 residues. V gave up 5 bases and J gave up 5 bases; unmatched junction bases: 7. Germline values: CDR1 ENHRY, CDR2 SYGVKD. CDR3 region: CAISRLAEGDNEQFF. The CDR3 nucleotides read TGTGCCATCAGTCGACTAGCGGAGGGAGACAATGAGCAGTTCTTC.

J is TRBJ2-7 and V is TRBV10-3; no reliable D call. The germline V gene encodes CDR1 ENHRY and CDR2 SYGVKD. CDR3 size: 14 residues. Between the trimmed V and J ends, which lost 4 bases and 2 bases, there was a span of 12 bases. This CDR3 reads CAISGLLTPYEQYF. CDR3 DNA sequence: TGTGCCATCAGTGGACTCCTAACCCCCTACGAGCAGTACTTC.

This chain connects TRBV27 to TRBJ2-4; D not certain. This CDR3 is 13 amino acids long. V lost 4 bases and J lost 6, with 10 bases in between. CDR1 is MNHEY, CDR2 SMNVEV, per germline (reference sequence). CDR3 in DNA: TGTGCCAGCAGTTCCACGTGGGGAAACATTCAGTACTTC. Protein: CASSSTWGNIQYF.

V and J are TRBV19 and TRBJ2-7, with 9 bases aligning to TRBD1. Germline V gene sequence: CDR1 LNHDA, CDR2 SQIVND (reference sequence). The length of the CDR3 is 15 residues. J gave up 3 bases and V 4 bases, and 7 bases lay outside the gene matches. CDR3 region: CASSKGQGPFYEQYF. CDR3 in DNA: TGTGCCAGTAGTAAGGGACAGGGACCCTTCTACGAGCAGTACTTC. The whole variable domain, filled in from reference TRBV19 and TRBJ2-7, reads DGGITQSPKYLFRKEGQNVTLSCEQNLNHDAMYWYRQDPGQGLRLIYYSQIVNDFQKGDIAEGYSVSREKKESFPLTVTSAQKNPTAFYLCASSKGQGPFYEQYFGPGTRLTVT.

The chain recombines TRBV7-8 with TRBJ2-1, with TRBD2 matching 10 bases. After removal of 5 bases from V and 4 bases from J, the junction contained 2 bases not matched to a gene. Germline CDR1 and CDR2: SGHVS and FQNEAQ. The CDR3 is 14 amino acids. The chain's CDR3 is CASSPLAGYNEQFF. In nucleotides, the CDR3 is TGTGCCAGCAGCCCACTAGCGGGGTACAATGAGCAGTTCTTC.

The J gene is TRBJ2-1, the V gene TRBV21-1. TRBV21-1 is a recognized pseudogene. This CDR3 has 14 amino acids. CDR3 region: CASSKVGVSHEQFF. CDR3 nucleotide sequence: TGTGCCAGCAGCAAAGTTGGCGTTTCACATGAGCAGTTCTTC.

The rearrangement joins TRBV19 to TRBJ1-5, with D tentatively TRBD1 (5 bases). CDR3 length: 16 amino acids. Germline V gene data show CDR1 as LNHDA and CDR2 as SQIVND (reference sequence). Deletions cut 6 bases from V and 0 bases from J, with 15 bases between. The CDR3 sequence is CASSPWGGNSNQPQHF. CDR3 DNA sequence: TGTGCCAGTAGCCCTTGGGGGGGTAATAGCAATCAGCCCCAGCATTTT.

The chain links TRBV13 to TRBJ2-1, with TRBD1 as a possible D gene (6 bases). The CDR3 covers 17 residues. V shed 5 bases and J shed 3 bases, with 20 bases lying between them. CDR1 PRHDT and CDR2 FYEKMQ come from the germline V gene (reference sequence). The CDR3 coding sequence is TGTGCCAGCAGCGCCCGCGCCGGACAGAGGGGCTACAATGAGCAGTTCTTC. Translation gives CASSARAGQRGYNEQFF.

The CDR3 DNA reads as TGTGCCAGCAGCTCCGGGACAGGGGCCGCCCCCTACGAGCAGTACTTC. The encoded protein is CASSSGTGAAPYEQYF. V and J are TRBV11-3 and TRBJ2-7; 10 nucleotides line up with TRBD1. Trimming at V came to 4 bases and at J to 2 bases, leaving 8 bases not matched to a gene. From germline, CDR1 is SGHNT and CDR2 YENEEA. CDR3 length: 16 residues.

The chain uses TRBV27 and TRBJ1-5, with 7 bases identical to TRBD1. The CDR3 totals 17 residues. V lost 2 bases to trimming and J lost 4 bases; unmatched junction nucleotides: 11. CDR1 MNHEY and CDR2 SMNVEV come from the germline V gene (reference sequence). The CDR3, as DNA: TGTGCCAGCAGTTTAAGTGTGCCCAGGGGGGCTAATCAGCCCCAGCATTTT. Translation: CASSLSVPRGANQPQHF.